The following is a T cell receptor beta chain sequence with its context. Its antigen remains unknown. The data derive from a study of CD8+ T cells in alopecia areata. In the study overall: At a dose of 5 to 10 mg twice daily, oral tofacitinib was given to treated patients. Regarding the study as a whole: Compared with normal scalp, lesional scalp had higher clonality and more expanded CD8+ clones. Whereas mice showed it more clearly, TCR sharing across patients was murkier, possibly because of HLA.

Extraction of RNA preceded its reverse transcription into cDNA, which served as the sequencing template. TCRdb keeps only in-frame clones here, not all; method: immunoSEQ multiplex PCR. This sample carries hundreds of thousands of clones, 65% to 70% of them seen once, and the ten largest clones take 1% to 1.5%. The CDR3 covers 12 residues. The germline gives CDR1 SQVTM, CDR2 ANQGSEA. V was trimmed by 8 bases and J by 0 bases, leaving 9 bases between them. The sequence came from a human donor with alopecia areata. Sample: CD4+ T cells sorted from blood, taken at week 0. This chain joins TRBV29-1 and TRBJ2-3; a weak D match, TRBD2 (6 bases). CDR3 amino acids: CSHGGSTDTQYF. The CDR3 DNA is TGCAGCCACGGGGGTAGCACAGATACGCAGTATTTT.